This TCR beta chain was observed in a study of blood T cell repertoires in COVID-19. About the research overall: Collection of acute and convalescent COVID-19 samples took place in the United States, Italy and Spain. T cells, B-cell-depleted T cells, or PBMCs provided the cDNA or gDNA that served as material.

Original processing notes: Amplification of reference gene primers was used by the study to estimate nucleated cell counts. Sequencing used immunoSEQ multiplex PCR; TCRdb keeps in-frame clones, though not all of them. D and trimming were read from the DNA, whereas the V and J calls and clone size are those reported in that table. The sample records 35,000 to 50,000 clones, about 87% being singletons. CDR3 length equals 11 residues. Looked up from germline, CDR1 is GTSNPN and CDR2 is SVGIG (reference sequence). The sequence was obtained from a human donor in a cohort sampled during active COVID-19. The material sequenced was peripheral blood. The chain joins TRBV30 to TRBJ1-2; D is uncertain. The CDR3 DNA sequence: TGTGCGGCGAGGGCAGACTATGGCTACACCTTC. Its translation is CAARADYGYTF.